This is a list of T cell receptor beta chains from one sample in a study of blood T cell repertoires in COVID-19. The table came from immunoSEQ multiplex PCR; TCRdb's copy has only in-frame clones and leaves some out. Of over 150,000 clones in the sample, around 85% were seen once. The specimen was peripheral blood. The receptors derive from a man in his sixties with COVID-19, enrolled during active disease. Both conserved end residues are part of each CDR3. Fields, in order: CDR3 length, J gene, V gene, D gene, clone size, CDR3 DNA, CDR3 protein. A D gene is named only where the DNA matches it firmly. The size field is filled for only some rows; it gives once, few, many or a size class.

length: 16
J: TRBJ2-5
V: TRBV27
D: TRBD2
size: NA
DNA: TGTGCCAGCAGTCCACGTAGTAGCGGGGTCACGGAGACCCAGTACTTC
CDR3: CASSPRSSGVTETQYF

length: 13
J: TRBJ2-2
V: TRBV5-1
D: NA
size: once
DNA: TGCGCCAGCAGCCATTCAACTACCGGGGAGCTGTTTTTT
CDR3: CASSHSTTGELFF

length: 16
J: TRBJ1-5
V: TRBV5-5
D: TRBD1
size: NA
DNA: TGTGCCAGCAGCTTGTTTCAGGGGGCTGGAAATCAGCCCCAGCATTTT
CDR3: CASSLFQGAGNQPQHF

length: 17
J: TRBJ2-1
V: TRBV4-3
D: TRBD2
size: few
DNA: TGCGCCAGCAGCCAACTTCTAGCGGGGGCCCTTTTGAATGAGCAGTTCTTC
CDR3: CASSQLLAGALLNEQFF

length: 13
J: TRBJ2-1
V: TRBV25-1
D: TRBD1
size: NA
DNA: TGTGCCAGCCGGGACAGGGGGCCCAATGAGCAGTTCTTC
CDR3: CASRDRGPNEQFF

length: 15
J: TRBJ1-4
V: TRBV7-9
D: NA
size: NA
DNA: TGTGCCAGCAGCTTAGGCGAGGGGGTTCGTGAAAAACTGTTTTTT
CDR3: CASSLGEGVREKLFF

length: 12
J: TRBJ1-2
V: TRBV25-1
D: NA
size: NA
DNA: TGTGCCAGCAGCGAAGGCGGCCCTGGCTACACCTTC
CDR3: CASSEGGPGYTF

length: 14
J: TRBJ2-7
V: TRBV10-3
D: TRBD2
size: NA
DNA: TGTGCCATCAGTGCGCGGGAGGTTACTGGCGAGCAGTACTTC
CDR3: CAISAREVTGEQYF

length: 15
J: TRBJ1-5
V: TRBV2
D: TRBD1
size: NA
DNA: TGTGCCAGCACCCTGGGACAGGGGAACAATCAGCCCCAGCATTTT
CDR3: CASTLGQGNNQPQHF

length: 19
J: TRBJ1-4
V: TRBV7-9
D: TRBD1
size: NA
DNA: TGTGCCAGCAGCCCCACCTCCGGGACAGGGGGAACAACTAATGAAAAACTGTTTTTT
CDR3: CASSPTSGTGGTTNEKLFF

length: 15
J: TRBJ1-2
V: TRBV25-1
D: NA
size: NA
DNA: TGTGCCAGCAGTGAATCGGGGGGGTACAACTATGGCTACACCTTC
CDR3: CASSESGGYNYGYTF

length: 15
J: TRBJ2-7
V: TRBV6-5
D: NA
size: once
DNA: TGTGCCAGCAGTTACTTTAATTCCCCCTCCTACGAGCAGTACTTC
CDR3: CASSYFNSPSYEQYF

length: 15
J: TRBJ1-1
V: TRBV15
D: NA
size: NA
DNA: TGTGCCACCAGCAGAGATGGTAGGGCGGGGACTGAAGCTTTCTTT
CDR3: CATSRDGRAGTEAFF

length: 16
J: TRBJ1-1
V: TRBV5-1
D: TRBD1
size: NA
DNA: TGCGCCAGCAGCAAGGAACCGGGACAGGGGAACACTGAAGCTTTCTTT
CDR3: CASSKEPGQGNTEAFF

length: 14
J: TRBJ1-1
V: TRBV9
D: NA
size: NA
DNA: TGTGCCAGCAGCGTAACTGGGACTCTATCTGAAGCTTTCTTT
CDR3: CASSVTGTLSEAFF

length: 15
J: TRBJ1-6
V: TRBV18
D: NA
size: NA
DNA: TGTGCCAGCTCTTCCCGGACAAGTATAGGGTCACCCCTCCACTTT
CDR3: CASSSRTSIGSPLHF

length: 16
J: TRBJ2-2
V: TRBV9
D: NA
size: NA
DNA: TGTGCCAGCAGCGTAGTCACAGGCGCTAACACCGGGGAGCTGTTTTTT
CDR3: CASSVVTGANTGELFF

length: 16
J: TRBJ1-2
V: TRBV27
D: TRBD1
size: NA
DNA: TGTGCCAGCAGTTTCCAGGGACAGGGGAGAGCAGGTGGCTACACCTTC
CDR3: CASSFQGQGRAGGYTF

length: 14
J: TRBJ2-7
V: TRBV2
D: TRBD1
size: NA
DNA: TGTGCCAGCAACCTCGGGACAGGGGCTTGGGAGCAGTACTTC
CDR3: CASNLGTGAWEQYF

length: 17
J: TRBJ1-1
V: TRBV6-8
D: NA
size: NA
DNA: TGTGCCAGCAGCCCCGGCCGAGGTGAGGGCCGGGACACTGAAGCTTTCTTT
CDR3: CASSPGRGEGRDTEAFF

length: 13
J: TRBJ1-1
V: TRBV7-9
D: NA
size: NA
DNA: TGTGCCAGCAGCTTACAGTCGAACACTGAAGCTTTCTTT
CDR3: CASSLQSNTEAFF

length: 21
J: TRBJ1-1
V: TRBV21-1
D: NA
size: NA
DNA: TGTGCCAGCAGCAAGGGAGGAAATCGACAGCGTTTGTTAAAGATGAACACTGAAGCTTTCTTT
CDR3: CASSKGGNRQRLLKMNTEAFF

length: 14
J: TRBJ2-2
V: TRBV5-1
D: TRBD1
size: NA
DNA: TGCGCCAGCAGCTCAAGACAGGGAACCGGGGAGCTGTTTTTT
CDR3: CASSSRQGTGELFF

length: 14
J: TRBJ1-2
V: TRBV6-5
D: NA
size: NA
DNA: TGTGCCAGCAGGAGACCCCGGAGTAACTATGGCTACACCTTC
CDR3: CASRRPRSNYGYTF

length: 14
J: TRBJ1-1
V: TRBV6-2/TRBV6-3
D: NA
size: NA
DNA: TGTGCCAGCAGTTACTCAGACAGGAACACTGAAGCTTTCTTT
CDR3: CASSYSDRNTEAFF

length: 14
J: TRBJ2-2
V: TRBV20-1
D: TRBD1
size: few
DNA: TGCAGTGCTGGTGGACAGGGGGGTTCCGGGGAGCTGTTTTTT
CDR3: CSAGGQGGSGELFF

length: 13
J: TRBJ1-2
V: TRBV6-5
D: NA
size: NA
DNA: TGTGCCAGCAGTTCAACAGAAAACTATGGCTACACCTTC
CDR3: CASSSTENYGYTF

length: 12
J: TRBJ2-1
V: TRBV9
D: NA
size: few
DNA: TGTGCCAGCAGCCTAACCTACAATGAGCAGTTCTTC
CDR3: CASSLTYNEQFF

length: 15
J: TRBJ1-5
V: TRBV2
D: TRBD1
size: NA
DNA: TGTGCCAGCAGTACAGGGGGCTTGGGGGGTCAGCCCCAGCATTTT
CDR3: CASSTGGLGGQPQHF

length: 14
J: TRBJ1-2
V: TRBV3-1/TRBV3-2
D: TRBD1
size: NA
DNA: TGTGCCAGCAGCGCCCGGGACAGGGGGCTTGGCTACACCTTC
CDR3: CASSARDRGLGYTF

length: 14
J: TRBJ2-7
V: TRBV5-8
D: NA
size: NA
DNA: TGTGCCAGCAGCTTGGAAAGGATTAGCCGCGAGCAGTACTTC
CDR3: CASSLERISREQYF

length: 15
J: TRBJ2-2
V: TRBV11-3
D: TRBD2
size: NA
DNA: TGTGCCAGCAGCGAGACTAGCGGGGGTGTCGGGGAGCTGTTTTTT
CDR3: CASSETSGGVGELFF

length: 14
J: TRBJ2-7
V: TRBV19
D: NA
size: NA
DNA: TGTGCCAGTAGTATAGCAGGGGTCTTCTACGAGCAGTACTTC
CDR3: CASSIAGVFYEQYF

length: 17
J: TRBJ1-1
V: TRBV5-6
D: TRBD1
size: NA
DNA: TGTGCCAGCAGCTCAGGGGGCTCGATGCTTATGAACACTGAAGCTTTCTTT
CDR3: CASSSGGSMLMNTEAFF

length: 19
J: TRBJ1-2
V: TRBV23-1
D: TRBD1
size: NA
DNA: TGCGCCAGCAGTCCACGGGTGGGGACAGGTGTCTCGGGTCGATATGGCTACACCTTC
CDR3: CASSPRVGTGVSGRYGYTF

length: 15
J: TRBJ2-7
V: TRBV11-2
D: TRBD1
size: NA
DNA: TGTGCCAGCAGCTTAAGACAGGGGAAAACCTACGAGCAGTACTTC
CDR3: CASSLRQGKTYEQYF

length: 14
J: TRBJ1-2
V: TRBV6-1
D: NA
size: NA
DNA: TGTGCCAGCAGTGACACAGCGAAAGGGGATGGCTACACCTTC
CDR3: CASSDTAKGDGYTF

length: 13
J: TRBJ1-4
V: TRBV28
D: NA
size: NA
DNA: TGTGCCAGCCGTGAACAGGGCTATGAAAAACTGTTTTTT
CDR3: CASREQGYEKLFF

length: 14
J: TRBJ1-1
V: TRBV7-3
D: NA
size: NA
DNA: TGTGCCAGCAGCATACAGGGTACGAACACTGAAGCTTTCTTT
CDR3: CASSIQGTNTEAFF

length: 12
J: TRBJ1-2
V: TRBV19
D: TRBD1
size: NA
DNA: TGTGCCACGACAGGGCGCACGGAGGGCTACACCTTC
CDR3: CATTGRTEGYTF

length: 16
J: TRBJ2-5
V: TRBV7-2
D: TRBD2
size: NA
DNA: TGTGCCAGCAGCACCGGACTAGCGGGGGTCCAAGAGACCCAGTACTTC
CDR3: CASSTGLAGVQETQYF

length: 17
J: TRBJ1-5
V: TRBV27
D: TRBD1
size: NA
DNA: TGTGCCAGCAGGCCCGGGACAGGGGTCGGGAGCAATCAGCCCCAGCATTTT
CDR3: CASRPGTGVGSNQPQHF

length: 15
J: TRBJ1-1
V: TRBV9
D: TRBD1
size: NA
DNA: TGTGCCAGCAGCCCCACCCGGCAGGGGGGTGCTGAAGCTTTCTTT
CDR3: CASSPTRQGGAEAFF